Listed here are 19 T cell receptor beta chains from one sample, sequenced in a study of graft-versus-host responses after intestinal transplantation. Method: immunoSEQ multiplex PCR; TCRdb's copy keeps in-frame clones and lacks some. The sample lists around 97,000 clones; roughly 93% were seen once. No cognate antigen is known for these TCRs. The sample in question was unstimulated CD8+ T cells sorted from spleen or lymph node cells, obtained before intestinal transplant. Every receptor here comes from a human donor who received an intestinal transplant.

The CDR3 is CASSFTGAPYEQYF. The CDR3 region has the DNA TGCGCCAGCAGTTTTACAGGGGCCCCCTACGAGCAGTACTTC. This chain joins TRBV5-1 and TRBJ2-7, with 7 nucleotides matching TRBD1. V shed 5 bases, J shed 2 bases, and the junction held 7 bases outside the gene matches. The CDR3 loop spans 14 amino acids. The V gene's germline CDR1 is SGHRS and CDR2 YFSETQ.

This clone has just one count. The chain recombines TRBV6-6 with TRBJ1-1; no clear D gene. This CDR3 region has 14 residues. V was trimmed by 8 bases and J by 7 bases, leaving 20 bases between them. CDR1 MNHNY and CDR2 SVGAGI come from the germline V gene (reference sequence). CDR3: CASSDGLPGFEAFF. CDR3 DNA sequence: TGTGCCAGCTCCGACGGACTCCCGGGATTTGAAGCTTTCTTT.

This clone occurred once. The genes are TRBV7-8 and TRBJ2-7; 11 positions agree with TRBD2. The CDR3 loop spans 17 amino acids. With 2 bases clipped from V and 3 bases from J, the junction kept 9 bases outside the gene matches. Germline V gives CDR1 SGHVS, CDR2 FQNEAQ. The CDR3 DNA sequence: TGTGCCAGCAGCTTACCTAGGATAGCGGGGGGGAACTACGAGCAGTACTTC. Protein product: CASSLPRIAGGNYEQYF.

This sequence joins TRBV19 and TRBJ1-1, with D possibly being TRBD1 (5 bases). Trimming left V 0 bases short and J 7 bases short, with 15 bases between. This CDR3 spans 15 amino acids. Per germline, CDR1 LNHDA and CDR2 SQIVND (reference sequence). The CDR3 DNA reads as TGTGCCAGTAGTATAGACCCAGCGGGGGGGAATGAAGCTTTCTTT. This encodes CASSIDPAGGNEAFF.

The chain is built from TRBV5-1 and TRBJ2-5; D unresolved. The V gene lost 0 bases and the J gene lost 4 bases, with 10 bases spanning the gap. CDR1 is SGHRS, CDR2 YFSETQ, per germline. This CDR3 is 14 amino acids long. The CDR3 nucleotides read TGCGCCAGCAGCTTGGAAGGAGAATCAGAGACCCAGTACTTC. Its translation is CASSLEGESETQYF.

The chain has TRBV6-6 and TRBJ1-2; the D gene is possibly TRBD1 (5 bases). This CDR3 region has 14 residues. The V and J ends lost 0 bases and 3 bases respectively, with 8 bases between them. Germline values: CDR1 MNHNY, CDR2 SVGAGI (reference sequence). CDR3 residues: CASSYSLTDYGYTF. For the CDR3, the DNA is TGTGCCAGCAGTTACTCCCTGACAGACTATGGCTACACCTTC.

This chain connects TRBV7-8 to TRBJ1-1; D gene ambiguous. Germline assignment: CDR1 SGHVS and CDR2 FQNEAQ. The CDR3 runs to 13 residues. With 4 bases removed from V and 8 bases from J, the gap between germline ends came to 14 bases. CDR3 sequence reads: CASSSVSEHEAFF. The CDR3, as DNA: TGTGCCAGCAGCTCCGTTTCGGAGCACGAAGCTTTCTTT.

The V and J genes are TRBV6-5 and TRBJ1-1; D unclear. V was shortened by 2 bases and J by 0 bases, with 10 bases between the two germline ends. This CDR3 is 15 amino acids long. Germline-derived CDR1 and CDR2 are MNHEY and SVGAGI. CDR3 protein: CASSYLAYVNTEAFF. The CDR3, as DNA: TGTGCCAGCAGTTACCTTGCGTACGTGAACACTGAAGCTTTCTTT.

This clone was picked up one time. The chain recombines TRBV27 with TRBJ1-6, with a weak D call TRBD1 (5 bases). Germline loops: CDR1 MNHEY, CDR2 SMNVEV (reference sequence). Trimming took 2 bases from V and 9 from J, leaving 8 bases between them. This CDR3 comprises 13 residues. The CDR3 sequence: CASSLEGFSPLHF. DNA for the CDR3: TGTGCCAGCAGTTTAGAGGGGTTTTCACCCCTCCACTTT.

The V call is TRBV6-5, the J call TRBJ2-1; 7 bases fit TRBD1. V lost 6 bases, J lost 9 bases, and 5 bases stayed unmatched. The CDR3 is made up of 12 amino acids. Germline loops: CDR1 MNHEY, CDR2 SVGAGI. The CDR3 sequence: CASSSTGSEQFF. In DNA, the CDR3 is TGTGCCAGCAGCTCGACAGGGAGTGAGCAGTTCTTC.

The rearrangement joins TRBV6-5 to TRBJ1-2; D ambiguous. Per the germline V gene, CDR1 is MNHEY and CDR2 is SVGAGI. Trimming removed 4 bases from V and 8 bases from J, with 17 bases in between. The CDR3 has 14 residues. Written as DNA, the CDR3 is TGTGCCAGCAGTTCAACCGGAGGGAAGGAAGGCTACACCTTC. Translated, it gives CASSSTGGKEGYTF.

This clone was seen more than once but under ten times. This chain connects TRBV6-6 to TRBJ1-2; unclear D gene. This CDR3 contains 13 residues. Trimming stripped 5 bases from V and 6 bases from J, with 13 bases between. Germline V gene lookup returns CDR1 MNHNY and CDR2 SVGAGI (reference sequence). CDR3 nucleotides: TGTGCCAGCAGTCATGTACGAGGAAATGGCTACACCTTC. Its protein product is CASSHVRGNGYTF.

The chain recombines TRBV4-1 with TRBJ2-3; D possibly uses TRBD1 or TRBD2 (5 bases each). In germline, CDR1 is MGHRA, CDR2 YSYEKL. Trimming pared 6 bases from V and 4 bases from J, leaving 5 bases between. The CDR3 contains 11 residues. CDR3 sequence reads: CASRGADTQYF. CDR3 nucleotide sequence: TGCGCCAGCAGGGGGGCAGATACGCAGTATTTT.

The genes are TRBV19 and TRBJ2-1; 10 positions agree with TRBD1. CDR1 LNHDA and CDR2 SQIVND come from the germline V gene (reference sequence). Unmatched junction bases numbered 6, after V lost 8 bases and J lost 2 bases. The CDR3 runs 15 residues. Here the CDR3 reads CASFPGQGTYNEQFF. The CDR3 nucleotides are TGTGCCAGTTTTCCGGGACAGGGGACCTACAATGAGCAGTTCTTC.

The V gene is TRBV6-6, the J gene TRBJ1-5; D ambiguous. This CDR3 has 15 residues. V was cut by 5 bases and J by 0 bases, with 11 bases left in between. CDR1 and CDR2 from the germline V gene are MNHNY and SVGAGI (reference sequence). CDR3 bases: TGTGCCAGCAGTGTCAATTACGATAGCAATCAGCCCCAGCATTTT. It codes for CASSVNYDSNQPQHF.

V is TRBV19 and J is TRBJ1-2, with D possibly TRBD1 on 6 matching bases. Germline assignment: CDR1 LNHDA and CDR2 SQIVND (reference sequence). This CDR3 spans 16 amino acids. V was trimmed by 3 bases and J by 4 bases, leaving 18 bases between them. The CDR3 reads CASSMGRDMSFYGYTF. DNA of the CDR3: TGTGCCAGTAGTATGGGCCGGGACATGAGTTTCTATGGCTACACCTTC.

CDR3 DNA sequence: TGTGCCAGCAGTGTAGCAGCAAGGGGCTACACCTTC. This codes for CASSVAARGYTF. J is TRBJ1-2 and V is TRBV6-1; D gene unclear. V lost 4 bases and J 8 bases, leaving 11 bases between the germline ends. The germline V gene has CDR1 MNHNS and CDR2 SASEGT. There are 12 residues in the CDR3.

The chain recombines TRBV10-3 with TRBJ2-5; 10 nucleotides agree with TRBD2. Germline V gives CDR1 ENHRY, CDR2 SYGVKD. The V segment lost 3 bases and the J segment 0 bases; nucleotides outside the gene matches: 4. This CDR3 contains 16 residues. CDR3 in DNA: TGTGCCATCAGTGAAATTAGCGGGGGGTACCAAGAGACCCAGTACTTC. It encodes CAISEISGGYQETQYF.

The chain links TRBV10-3 to TRBJ2-7, with TRBD1 matching over 9 bases. The V gene end was trimmed by 4 bases and the J gene end by 1 base; junction bases not matched to a gene: 5. The V gene's germline CDR1 is ENHRY and CDR2 SYGVKD. The CDR3 is made up of 15 amino acids. The CDR3 region is CAISGGTGISYEQYF. The CDR3 DNA follows: TGTGCCATCAGTGGTGGGACAGGGATATCCTACGAGCAGTACTTC.